This T cell receptor (beta chain) was found in a study of OX40 agonist ivuxolimab in advanced cancers. Looking at the study overall: Ivuxolimab, which targeted the costimulatory receptor OX40 (CD134), was an agonistic, fully human IgG2 monoclonal antibody. Intravenous ivuxolimab was administered to patients every 2 weeks at six dose levels: 0.01, 0.1, 0.3, 1.5, 3 and 10 mg/kg. Of the roughly 51 patients in dose escalation, about 19 had hepatocellular carcinoma, around 15 had melanoma, 9 had renal cell carcinoma and 9 had head and neck cancer. In the dose-escalation cohort, 82.7% of patients were male, and the mean age was around 60 years, with a range of 23 to 79. Patients were allowed to have had prior anti-PD-1, anti-PD-L1 or anti-CTLA-4 therapy, and 40% to 45% of the dose-escalation patients had been treated with checkpoint inhibitors. Three dose-escalation patients achieved partial responses, one with hepatocellular carcinoma and two with cutaneous melanoma. Peripheral TCRbeta sequencing aimed to test whether ivuxolimab altered TCR sequence diversity and caused clonal T-cell expansion. The monotherapy dose-escalation portion (N of about 50 patients) of the phase I ivuxolimab trial is reported in the paper.

For CDR1 and CDR2, the germline V gene lists MGHRA and YSYEKL. The trim is 1 base for V and 6 bases for J, with a gap of 17 bases between the germline ends. The CDR3 holds 16 amino acids from the cysteine to the phenylalanine. The retained sequence is limited to the CDR3, 48 bases, with the frame set at the first base. A note on this clone: Its antigen has not been determined. No base quality information exists; no much larger clone differs at one position.

For sequencing of the TCRbeta CDR3 region, genomic DNA was extracted from the sorted cells. The immunoSEQ Assay was used for sequencing of TCRbeta CDR3 regions. The immuneACCESS repertoire file appears here via TCRdb, limited to in-frame rearrangements. These files lack a portion of the clones; in checked studies, under half of the deficit traces to unresolved V genes, and the cause of the others is not known. The sample includes 55,000 to 65,000 clones, with about 87% observed a single time. The ten largest make up under 2.5% of the sample. The trial excluded patients who had a history of autoimmune disease or who were on systemic immunosuppression. In every dose cohort, peripheral blood was drawn for TCR sequencing at baseline, cycle 4 day 1, and cycle 7 day 1. Samples were obtained from an open-label, multicenter, first-in-human phase I dose-escalation trial of ivuxolimab. Adults with locally advanced or metastatic melanoma, renal cell carcinoma, hepatocellular carcinoma or head and neck squamous cell carcinoma were enrolled in the trial. Before TCR sequencing, CD4+ T cells and CD8+ T cells were sorted from peripheral blood as separate populations.

The study at large found these results: Antigen specificity was not determined for the clonally expanded peripheral T cells. In partial responders in the 0.1-3.0 mg/kg groups, normalized peripheral clonal expansion was found to be among the lowest, especially among CD8+ T cells. At doses of 0.1 to 3.0 mg/kg, clonal expansion of both CD4+ and CD8+ blood T cells was observed from baseline to week 6. Low levels of normalized T-cell clonal expansion were also shown by some nonresponding patients. After ivuxolimab, CD8+ T cells had more expanded clones than CD4+ T cells on average.

The sequenced sample was CD4+ or CD8+ T cells sorted from blood, obtained in a trial of the OX40 agonist ivuxolimab. The source of this sequence is an adult with an advanced solid tumor such as melanoma, head and neck, liver or kidney cancer. The sequence is built from TRBV4-1 and TRBJ2-3, with the D gene call left open. The nucleotide sequence reads TGCGCCAGCAGCCAAGCCGTTGACCCTTTTTGGGATACGCAGTATTTT. It encodes CASSQAVDPFWDTQYF.